This T cell receptor (beta chain) was sequenced during a study of beta chain features in type 1 diabetes. Background on the study: There was similarity between patients and healthy donors in age, gender and cell yields.

Central memory, naive, regulatory and stem cell-like memory CD4+ cells were sorted by CD45RO/CCR7/CD25/CD127/CD95/CD27. Every isolated RNA sample was fully reverse transcribed, so sequencing captured expressed TCRB transcripts. The assay was immunoSEQ multiplex PCR, and TCRdb's table has in-frame clones only and misses some. The sample lists about 350,000 clones, around a fifth occurring once. Study-wide results and limits: Type 1 diabetes patients showed a moderate but significant shortening of TCRB CDR3s in all four CD4+ subsets. The naive, central memory and Treg TCRB repertoires showed an apparent similarity that was greater among patients than among healthy donors.

This clone was detected only a few times. The target antigen is unknown. This TCR was recovered from a woman aged 18 to 35 in good health. Material: naive CD4+ T cells from blood.

CDR3 sequence (DNA): TGTGCCTGGAGTGGGATAGCGGGAGGGCTCACAGATACGCAGTATTTT. Protein product: CAWSGIAGGLTDTQYF. The genes are TRBV30 and TRBJ2-3, with 11 bases matching TRBD2. This CDR3 region has 16 residues. Germline CDR1 is GTSNPN and CDR2 is SVGIG (reference sequence). After removal of 1 base from V and 2 bases from J, the junction contained 5 bases not matched to a gene.